This TCR beta chain appears in the sequencing data of a study of PD-1 blockade in mismatch repair-deficient tumors. TCRs were sequenced from a few patients responding to pembrolizumab. The table came from immunoSEQ multiplex PCR; TCRdb's copy has only in-frame clones and leaves some out. This sample has approximately 80,000 clones; roughly 80% occur once, and the top ten carry around 5.1%. CDR1 and CDR2 from the germline V gene are MGHRA and YSYEKL. The CDR3 extends over 13 amino acids. Trimming removed 1 base at V and 7 bases at J, with 7 bases between. This rearrangement joins TRBV4-1 to TRBJ2-2; D is undetermined. The TCR comes from an adult with mismatch repair-deficient cancer. The specimen was peripheral blood, collected 44 weeks after starting pembrolizumab. In nucleotides, the CDR3 is TGCGCCAGCAGCCAAGTAGGCGTCGGGGAGCTGTTTTTT. This translates into CASSQVGVGELFF.